This entry concerns a single T cell receptor (beta chain). Its matching antigen is unknown. Researchers tagged individual cDNA molecules with unique molecular identifiers. TCRdb called the 5' RACE reads again in MiXCR, with one record for every CDR3 protein. The sample consists of some 30,000 distinct CDR3 sequences, under 6% of them appearing once. Between the trimmed V and J ends, which lost 4 bases and 0 bases, there was a span of 11 bases. Germline CDR1 and CDR2: SGHTA and FQGTGA. CDR3 length: 15 residues. The data derive from a study of early T cells in non-severe SARS-CoV-2 infection. Overall study context: Sequenced material consisted of bulk RNA (from unsorted whole blood), and chains were unpaired. Findings and limits, study-wide: Using VDJdb, the matching emphasized anti-spike CD8 responses while missing private and CD4 specificities.

The material sequenced was whole blood. The genes are TRBV7-3 and TRBJ2-3; D call uncertain. This TCR derives from an adult who was a healthcare worker with PCR-confirmed SARS-CoV-2 infection or an uninfected control (not recorded which). The CDR3 DNA sequence: TGTGCCAGCAGCTATCTACGAACTAGCACAGATACGCAGTATTTT. It yields the protein CASSYLRTSTDTQYF.